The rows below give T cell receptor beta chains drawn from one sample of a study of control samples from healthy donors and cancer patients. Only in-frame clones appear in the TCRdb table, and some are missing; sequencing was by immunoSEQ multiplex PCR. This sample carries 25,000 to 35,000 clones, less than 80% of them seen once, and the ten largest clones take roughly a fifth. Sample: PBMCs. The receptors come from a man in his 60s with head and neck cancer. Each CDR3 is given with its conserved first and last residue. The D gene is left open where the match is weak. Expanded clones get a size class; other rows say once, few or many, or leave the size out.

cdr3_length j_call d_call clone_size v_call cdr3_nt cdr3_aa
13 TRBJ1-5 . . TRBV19 TGTGCCAGTAGTATCGGGAGGGATCAGCCCCAGCATTTT CASSIGRDQPQHF
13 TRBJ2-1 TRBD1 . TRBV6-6 TGTGCCATCGGACAGGGAAGGGATACTGAGCAGTTCTTC CAIGQGRDTEQFF
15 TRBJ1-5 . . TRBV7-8 TGTGCCAGCCAACCGACAGAAAATAGCAATCAGCCCCAGCATTTT CASQPTENSNQPQHF
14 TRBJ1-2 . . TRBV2 TGTGCCAGCAGTGCCCAGGGGAACTACCGTGGCTACACCTTC CASSAQGNYRGYTF
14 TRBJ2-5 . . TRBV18 TGTGCCAGCTCACCACCGGGGAGGCAGGAGACCCAGTACTTC CASSPPGRQETQYF
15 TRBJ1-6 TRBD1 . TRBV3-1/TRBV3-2 TGTGCCAGCAGCCAAGAAGGGACAGGGTTAGCACCCCTCCACTTT CASSQEGTGLAPLHF
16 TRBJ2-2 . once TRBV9 TGTGCCAGCAGCGATACAGGATTATTCAACACCGGGGAGCTGTTTTTT CASSDTGLFNTGELFF
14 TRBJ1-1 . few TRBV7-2 TGTGCCAGCAGCAGCGATATATGGAACACTGAAGCTTTCTTT CASSSDIWNTEAFF
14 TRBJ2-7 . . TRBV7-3 TGTGCCAGCAGATCGTCTGCCGCAGGGGACGAGCAGTACTTC CASRSSAAGDEQYF
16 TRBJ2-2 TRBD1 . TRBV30 TGTGCCTGGCGTGGGGGCAACAGGGGGCGCGGCGGGGAGCTGTTTTTT CAWRGGNRGRGGELFF
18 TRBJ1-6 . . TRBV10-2 TGCGCCAGCAGTGAGTCGGTTCCCTCCGCGGGCTTTCATTCACCCCTCCACTTT CASSESVPSAGFHSPLHF
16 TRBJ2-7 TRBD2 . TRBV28 TGTGCCAGCAGTTTATGGTGGACTAGCGGGAGTTACGAGCAGTACTTC CASSLWWTSGSYEQYF
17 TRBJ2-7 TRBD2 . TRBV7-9 TGTGCCAGCAGCTCACACTTAGAGGCGGGAGGGCCCTACGAGCAGTACTTC CASSSHLEAGGPYEQYF
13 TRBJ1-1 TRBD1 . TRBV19 TGTGCCAGTAGTATTGGGGGGGACAGGCAAGCTTTCTTT CASSIGGDRQAFF
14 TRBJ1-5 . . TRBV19 TGTGCCAGTAGTATAGAACCCCACGGGCAGCCCCAGCATTTT CASSIEPHGQPQHF
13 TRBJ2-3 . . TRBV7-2 TGTGCCAGCAGCTTGTCTTCTCTAGATACGCAGTATTTT CASSLSSLDTQYF
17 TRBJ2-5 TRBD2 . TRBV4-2 TGTGCCAGCAGCCAAGGACTAGCGGGATCAGTTTCGGAGACCCAGTACTTC CASSQGLAGSVSETQYF
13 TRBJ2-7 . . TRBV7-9 TGTGCCAGCGGGAGGGGGCTAGCGGACGAGCAGTACTTC CASGRGLADEQYF
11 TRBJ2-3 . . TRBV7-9 TGTGCCAGCAGCTTAGGAGGGGCGCAGTATTTT CASSLGGAQYF
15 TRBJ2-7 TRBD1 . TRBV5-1 TGCGCCAGCAGCTTCGGGACAGGGTATCTCTACGAGCAGTACTTC CASSFGTGYLYEQYF
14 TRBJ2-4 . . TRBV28 TGTGCCAGCAGTTTAGGCGGGTCCAAAAACATTCAGTACTTC CASSLGGSKNIQYF
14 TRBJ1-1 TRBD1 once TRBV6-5 TGTGCCAGCAGTTACTCCGCCGGACAGGGAGAAGCTTTCTTT CASSYSAGQGEAFF
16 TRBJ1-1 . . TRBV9 TGTGCCAGCAGCGCCGGTTCCGGACTGTCGACCGCTGAAGCTTTCTTT CASSAGSGLSTAEAFF
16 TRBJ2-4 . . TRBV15 TGTGCCACCAGCCTACGAGGGACCAAAACGGCAAACATTCAGTACTTC CATSLRGTKTANIQYF
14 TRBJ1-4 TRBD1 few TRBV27 TGTGCCAGCAGTTGGGGACAGCCAAATGAAAAACTGTTTTTT CASSWGQPNEKLFF
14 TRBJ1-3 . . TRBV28 TGTGCCAGCAGTTTACGAGGACCCGGAAACACCATATATTTT CASSLRGPGNTIYF
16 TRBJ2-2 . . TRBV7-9 TGTGCCAGCAGCTTGGGGCGGGTGACGAACACCGGGGAGCTGTTTTTT CASSLGRVTNTGELFF
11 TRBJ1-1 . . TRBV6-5 TGTGCCAGCAACCAGGGGACTGAAGCTTTCTTT CASNQGTEAFF
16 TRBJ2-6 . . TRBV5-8 TGTGCCAGCAGCTTGTTGCTGACCTCTGGGGCCAACGTCCTGACTTTC CASSLLLTSGANVLTF
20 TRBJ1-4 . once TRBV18 TGTGCCAGCTCACCACGAAGTTCCCACAGGGAGGTTTGGGCTAATGAAAAACTGTTTTTT CASSPRSSHREVWANEKLFF
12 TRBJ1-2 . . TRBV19 TGTGCCAGTACAGCAGGCGACTATGGCTACACCTTC CASTAGDYGYTF
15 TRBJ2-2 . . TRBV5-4 TGTGCCAGCAGCTTAACAGCTTTAAACACCGGGGAGCTGTTTTTT CASSLTALNTGELFF
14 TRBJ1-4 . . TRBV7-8 TGTGCCAGCAGCTTAGTCGGGGATAATGAAAAACTGTTTTTT CASSLVGDNEKLFF
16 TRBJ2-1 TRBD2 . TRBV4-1 TGCGCCAGCAGCCAAGGACTAGCGGAAATCTACAATGAGCAGTTCTTC CASSQGLAEIYNEQFF
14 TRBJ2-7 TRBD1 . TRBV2 TGTGCCAGCAGACCCGGACAGGGGTTCGACGAGCAGTACTTC CASRPGQGFDEQYF
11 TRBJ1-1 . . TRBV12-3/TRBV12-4 TGTGCCAGCAGGAGGAACACTGAAGCTTTCTTT CASRRNTEAFF
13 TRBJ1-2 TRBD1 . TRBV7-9 TGTGCCAGCAGCACGGGACAGAACTATGGCTACACCTTC CASSTGQNYGYTF
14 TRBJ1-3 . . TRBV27 TGTGCCAGCAGCCGTGGGGGGTCTGGAAACACCATATATTTT CASSRGGSGNTIYF